Below, 28 T cell receptor beta chains from the same sample are listed, as sequenced in a study of blood T cell repertoires in COVID-19. Sequencing was performed with immunoSEQ multiplex PCR; in TCRdb, only in-frame clones are kept and a portion is missing. The data show about 140,000 clones, approximately 84% seen once. Sequencing was carried out using peripheral blood. These receptor sequences come from a human donor in a cohort sampled during active COVID-19.

The CDR3 DNA reads as TGCGCCAGCAGCTTAACCAGTAATGGCTACACCTTC. This sequence encodes CASSLTSNGYTF. The chain is built from TRBV5-1 and TRBJ1-2; unclear D gene. This CDR3 is built from 12 residues. Germline V lookup: CDR1 SGHRS, CDR2 YFSETQ. Between the trimmed V and J ends, which lost 2 bases and 6 bases, there was a span of 8 bases.

The V and J genes are TRBV30 and TRBJ1-1, with D possibly TRBD1 on 5 matching bases. Germline loops: CDR1 GTSNPN, CDR2 SVGIG (reference sequence). The CDR3 covers 11 residues. Trimming shortened V by 4 bases and J by 10 bases, and 13 bases separated the two germline ends. CDR3 protein: CAWIVGLGAFF. CDR3 sequence (DNA): TGTGCCTGGATCGTGGGGCTTGGAGCTTTCTTT.

The gene calls are TRBV18 and TRBJ2-7; D is perhaps TRBD2 (5 bases). V lost 5 bases to trimming and J lost 7 bases, with 15 bases between them. The CDR3 runs to 13 residues. Germline CDR1 is KGHSH and CDR2 is LQKENI. CDR3 DNA: TGTGCCAGCTCATTGGGTCCCTCGGGGGAGCAGTACGTC. Protein product: CASSLGPSGEQYV.

The rearrangement joins TRBV4-2 to TRBJ2-5; D gene uncertain. The germline V and J ends were trimmed by 0 bases and 2 bases, with 4 bases remaining between them. This CDR3 has 13 residues. Germline V gives CDR1 LGHNA, CDR2 YNFKEQ. As DNA, the CDR3 is TGTGCCAGCAGCCAAGACGAGCAAGAGACCCAGTACTTC. Protein sequence: CASSQDEQETQYF.

The CDR3 protein is CASRRQLGVGYTF. The CDR3 region has the DNA TGTGCCAGCAGACGACAGCTAGGGGTTGGCTACACCTTC. The chain couples TRBV12-3 or TRBV12-4 to TRBJ1-2; a weak D match, TRBD1 (5 bases). The CDR3 covers 13 residues. Trimming cost V 6 bases and J 7 bases, with 15 bases left between them.

V is TRBV5-6 and J is TRBJ1-6, with 7 bases that match TRBD1. Germline V gives CDR1 SGHDT, CDR2 YYEEEE. This CDR3 comprises 14 residues. V lost 0 bases, J lost 10 bases, and 4 bases stayed unmatched. CDR3: CASSLGDRQSPLHF. CDR3 in DNA: TGTGCCAGCAGCTTGGGGGACAGACAGTCACCCCTCCACTTT.

V is TRBV4-2 and J is TRBJ2-5; D is uncertain. CDR1 and CDR2 (germline): LGHNA, YNFKEQ. V lost 1 base and J lost 2, with 14 bases in between. CDR3 size: 16 residues. The CDR3 DNA reads as TGTGCCAGCAGCCAAGCTTTGAGGCGGCCACAAGAGACCCAGTACTTC. This gives the protein CASSQALRRPQETQYF.

The chain links TRBV30 to TRBJ1-1; perhaps TRBD1 as D (6 bases). Germline values: CDR1 GTSNPN, CDR2 SVGIG (reference sequence). This CDR3 has 17 amino acids. V was trimmed by 0 bases and J by 1 base, leaving 18 bases between them. The CDR3 region is CAWSVHHRDIRNTEAFF. The CDR3 DNA is TGTGCCTGGAGTGTACATCATAGGGACATACGGAACACTGAAGCTTTCTTT.

The chain recombines TRBV29-1 with TRBJ2-1, with 16 positions matching TRBD2. With 6 bases clipped from V and 6 bases from J, the junction kept 2 bases outside the gene matches. Germline V lookup: CDR1 SQVTM, CDR2 ANQGSEA. The CDR3 covers 14 residues. The CDR3: CSVGTSGRGNEQFF. The CDR3 DNA reads as TGCAGCGTGGGGACTAGCGGGAGGGGCAATGAGCAGTTCTTC.

The chain links TRBV5-6 to TRBJ1-5; perhaps TRBD1 as D (6 bases). CDR1 is SGHDT, CDR2 YYEEEE, per germline. The V end lost 4 bases, the J end lost 0 bases, and 11 bases lay between the germline ends. The CDR3 runs 15 residues. CDR3 nucleotide sequence: TGTGCCAGCAGCGATTTCAGGGGTAGCAATCAGCCCCAGCATTTT. Encoded protein: CASSDFRGSNQPQHF.

The chain couples TRBV5-1 to TRBJ1-2; 8 bases fit TRBD1. CDR1 and CDR2 (germline): SGHRS, YFSETQ. The CDR3 has 16 residues. Germline trimming cut 0 bases from V and 7 bases from J; bases unmatched to any gene: 11. Here the CDR3 reads CASSLGLRQGLRGYTF. The CDR3 nucleotides read TGCGCCAGCAGCTTGGGCTTGAGACAGGGGTTGCGTGGCTACACCTTC.

The chain carries TRBV6-4 and TRBJ2-5; 8 bases agree with TRBD2. The CDR3 has 14 residues. V lost 4 bases to trimming and J lost 2 bases; unmatched junction nucleotides: 3. Germline V gene lookup returns CDR1 MRHNA and CDR2 SNTAGT. This chain's CDR3 is CASSASGGQETQYF. Written as DNA, the CDR3 is TGTGCCAGCAGTGCCAGCGGGGGACAAGAGACCCAGTACTTC.

The chain employs TRBV25-1 and TRBJ1-6; TRBD1 matches at 9 bases. The germline gives CDR1 MGHDK, CDR2 SYGVNS. The J segment lost 8 bases and the V segment lost 3 bases, leaving 2 bases of the junction unmatched. The CDR3 runs to 14 residues. CDR3 DNA: TGTGCCAGCAGTGAGGGACAGGGATATTCACCCCTCCACTTT. Its protein is CASSEGQGYSPLHF. Based on the CDR3 plus reference TRBV25-1 and TRBJ1-6, the full variable domain is EADIYQTPRYLVIGTGKKITLECSQTMGHDKMYWYQQDPGMELHLIHYSYGVNSTEKGDLSSESTVSRIRTEHFPLTLESARPSHTSQYLCASSEGQGYSPLHFGNGTRLTVT.

The genes are TRBV29-1 and TRBJ1-1, with 7 bases that match TRBD1. The junction had 10 bases not matched to a gene; V was cut back by 6 bases and J by 6 bases. This CDR3 has 13 residues. Germline V gene sequence: CDR1 SQVTM, CDR2 ANQGSEA. CDR3 region: CSVMTGSESEAFF. DNA for the CDR3: TGCAGCGTGATGACAGGGTCCGAGTCTGAAGCTTTCTTT.

This clone was counted many times. V gene TRBV27 combines with J gene TRBJ1-1, with 7 positions matching TRBD1. Losses at the gene ends were 0 bases for V and 4 bases for J; bases not matched to a gene: 5. The CDR3 loop spans 15 amino acids. Germline CDR1 and CDR2: MNHEY and SMNVEV (reference sequence). CDR3 sequence (DNA): TGTGCCAGCAGTTTATCGACAGGGAAATCCACTGAAGCTTTCTTT. Translation: CASSLSTGKSTEAFF.

The chain couples TRBV5-4 to TRBJ2-7, with D uncertain. CDR3 length: 15 amino acids. V lost 2 bases and J lost 7, with 19 bases in between. Germline lookup yields CDR1 SGHNT and CDR2 YYREEE (reference sequence). The CDR3 loop reads CASSLRSTLRHEQYF. The CDR3 nucleotides are TGTGCCAGCAGCTTACGCAGCACTCTCAGACATGAGCAGTACTTC.

This chain connects TRBV5-8 to TRBJ2-5; D perhaps matches TRBD2 (5 bases). The CDR3 is made up of 15 amino acids. Deletions cut 1 base from V and 1 base from J, with 11 bases between. The V gene's germline CDR1 is SGHTS and CDR2 YDEGEE. The CDR3 spells CASSLTRSGQETQYF. CDR3 DNA sequence: TGTGCCAGCAGCTTGACTAGATCGGGCCAAGAGACCCAGTACTTC.

This chain joins TRBV6-5 and TRBJ1-1; no clear D gene. CDR3 length equals 14 residues. Germline loops: CDR1 MNHEY, CDR2 SVGAGI. The V end lost 6 bases, the J end lost 6 bases, and 17 bases lay between the germline ends. Here the CDR3 DNA reads TGTGCCAGCAGCTCTGTAGGCGGGTGGCCTGAAGCTTTCTTT. Its protein is CASSSVGGWPEAFF.

As to this clone: The identical CDR3 is also encoded by other nucleotide sequences in the sample. The CDR3 coding sequence is TGTGCCAGCAGCGTAGGTGGGGGAGGCCAAGAGACCCAGTACTTC. Amino acids: CASSVGGGGQETQYF. The chain couples TRBV9 to TRBJ2-5; a weak D match, TRBD2 (6 bases). The CDR3 spans 15 residues. Trimming removed 0 bases at V and 1 base at J, with 10 bases between. Germline CDR1 reads SGDLS; CDR2 reads YYNGEE.

The chain is built from TRBV5-4 and TRBJ2-5; D is possibly TRBD2 (6 bases). The CDR3 consists of 14 residues. Germline values: CDR1 SGHNT, CDR2 YYREEE (reference sequence). Trimming left V 3 bases short and J 4 bases short, with 13 bases between. CDR3 sequence: CASSWGVRGETQYF. In nucleotides, the CDR3 is TGTGCCAGCAGCTGGGGGGTACGTGGAGAGACCCAGTACTTC.

The J gene is TRBJ1-3, the V gene TRBV7-9; TRBD1 is a possible D gene (5 bases). The CDR3 loop spans 16 amino acids. Trimming pared 5 bases from V and 0 bases from J, leaving 14 bases between. The germline gives CDR1 SEHNR, CDR2 FQNEAQ (reference sequence). The CDR3 protein is CASSGEDTSSGNTIYF. The CDR3 nucleotides read TGTGCCAGCAGCGGTGAGGACACGAGCTCTGGAAACACCATATATTTT.

This chain uses TRBV5-6 with TRBJ1-1; 7 positions agree with TRBD1. Germline values: CDR1 SGHDT, CDR2 YYEEEE. The CDR3 runs 14 residues. V was clipped by 5 bases and J by 3 bases; unmatched bases: 7. CDR3 coding DNA: TGTGCCAGCAGGCCCCGGGACAGACACACTGAAGCTTTCTTT. It encodes CASRPRDRHTEAFF.

This chain joins TRBV18 and TRBJ1-5; 7 nucleotides align to TRBD1. Germline-derived CDR1 and CDR2 are KGHSH and LQKENI. The V gene end was trimmed by 3 bases and the J gene end by 3 bases; junction bases not matched to a gene: 5. The CDR3 loop spans 15 amino acids. CDR3 sequence (DNA): TGTGCCAGCTCACCGGGACAGTTGGACAATCAGCCCCAGCATTTT. Protein product: CASSPGQLDNQPQHF.

The chain carries TRBV18 and TRBJ1-1, with unresolved D. V lost 1 base and J lost 2, with 11 bases in between. The V gene's germline CDR1 is KGHSH and CDR2 LQKENI. This CDR3 contains 15 residues. CDR3: CASSPQEGGNTEAFF. DNA for the CDR3: TGTGCCAGCTCACCACAGGAGGGAGGTAACACTGAAGCTTTCTTT.

The chain couples TRBV6-6 to TRBJ2-5; 15 nucleotides match TRBD2. Losses at the gene ends were 5 bases for V and 1 base for J; bases not matched to a gene: 5. The germline gives CDR1 MNHNY, CDR2 SVGAGI (reference sequence). The CDR3 covers 17 residues. In DNA form, the CDR3 reads TGTGCCAGCAGTCGCCAGGGACTAGCGGGAGGCCAAGAGACCCAGTACTTC. Its protein is CASSRQGLAGGQETQYF.

The table lists this clone with a few counts. This sample includes further DNA sequences coding for the same CDR3. V usage is TRBV5-6 and J usage is TRBJ1-1; no clear D. Trimming shortened V by 1 base and J by 4 bases, and 8 bases separated the two germline ends. CDR3 length equals 13 residues. Germline values: CDR1 SGHDT, CDR2 YYEEEE. The CDR3 is CASSLPGGTEAFF. DNA for the CDR3: TGTGCCAGCAGCTTGCCCGGCGGCACTGAAGCTTTCTTT.

The chain joins TRBV7-9 to TRBJ2-2; 7 bases fit TRBD1. The germline gives CDR1 SEHNR, CDR2 FQNEAQ (reference sequence). The length of the CDR3 is 15 residues. V trimming: 5 bases; J trimming: 3 bases; junction bases outside the gene matches: 6. The CDR3: CASSLRQGHTGELFF. Written as DNA, the CDR3 is TGTGCCAGCAGCCTCAGACAGGGCCACACCGGGGAGCTGTTTTTT.

This sequence joins TRBV10-3 and TRBJ2-1; 7 nucleotides match TRBD1. Germline values: CDR1 ENHRY, CDR2 SYGVKD. This CDR3 is built from 13 residues. The V and J ends lost 10 bases and 6 bases, in that order; junction bases with no gene match: 9. The CDR3 DNA reads as TGTGCCACCGAACAGGGGTGGGGCAATGAGCAGTTCTTC. Protein: CATEQGWGNEQFF.